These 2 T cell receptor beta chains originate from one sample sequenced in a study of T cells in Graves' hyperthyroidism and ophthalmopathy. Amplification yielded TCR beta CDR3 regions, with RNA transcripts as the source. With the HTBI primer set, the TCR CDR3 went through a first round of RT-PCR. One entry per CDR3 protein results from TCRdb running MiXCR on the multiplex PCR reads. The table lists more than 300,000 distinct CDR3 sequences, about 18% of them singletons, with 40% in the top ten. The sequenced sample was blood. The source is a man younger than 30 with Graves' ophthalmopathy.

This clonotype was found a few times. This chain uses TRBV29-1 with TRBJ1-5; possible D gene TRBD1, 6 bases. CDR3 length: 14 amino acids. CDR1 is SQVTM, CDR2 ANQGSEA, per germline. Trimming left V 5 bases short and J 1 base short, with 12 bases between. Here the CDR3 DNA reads TGCAGCGTTAGCGTAGGGGGGAGCAATCAGCCCCAGCATTTT. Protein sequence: CSVSVGGSNQPQHF.

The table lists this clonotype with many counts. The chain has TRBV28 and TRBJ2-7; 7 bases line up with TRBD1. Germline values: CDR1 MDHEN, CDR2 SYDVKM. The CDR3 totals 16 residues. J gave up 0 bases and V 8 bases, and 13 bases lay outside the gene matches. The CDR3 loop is CASWDSNPLYSYEQYF. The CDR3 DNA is TGTGCCAGCTGGGACAGCAACCCTTTATACTCCTACGAGCAGTACTTC. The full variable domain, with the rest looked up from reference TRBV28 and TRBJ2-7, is DVKVTQSSRYLVKRTGEKVFLECVQDMDHENMFWYRQDPGLGLRLIYFSYDVKMKEKGDIPEGYSVSREKKERFSLILESASTNQTSMYLCASWDSNPLYSYEQYFGPGTRLTVT.